This T cell receptor (beta chain) came from a study of monozygotic twins with inflammatory bowel disease. TCRdb reprocessed the 5' RACE reads, with one entry per CDR3 protein and no DNA. The sample has approximately 400,000 distinct CDR3 sequences. Comment on this clonotype: Its specificity is not known.

Study results and caveats: Between concordant and discordant twins, repertoire similarity failed to differ, a result that limited power may explain.

The sample was blood. The receptor was derived from a human donor with ulcerative colitis or Crohn's disease, or a healthy co-twin of an affected twin (not recorded which).

The CDR3 is CASSIGRTSSYNEQFF. This chain connects TRBV5-1 to TRBJ2-1; TCRdb picks TRBD2, but there is no DNA to check that call. The CDR3 consists of 16 residues. Germline V CDR1 and CDR2: SGHRS, YFSETQ.